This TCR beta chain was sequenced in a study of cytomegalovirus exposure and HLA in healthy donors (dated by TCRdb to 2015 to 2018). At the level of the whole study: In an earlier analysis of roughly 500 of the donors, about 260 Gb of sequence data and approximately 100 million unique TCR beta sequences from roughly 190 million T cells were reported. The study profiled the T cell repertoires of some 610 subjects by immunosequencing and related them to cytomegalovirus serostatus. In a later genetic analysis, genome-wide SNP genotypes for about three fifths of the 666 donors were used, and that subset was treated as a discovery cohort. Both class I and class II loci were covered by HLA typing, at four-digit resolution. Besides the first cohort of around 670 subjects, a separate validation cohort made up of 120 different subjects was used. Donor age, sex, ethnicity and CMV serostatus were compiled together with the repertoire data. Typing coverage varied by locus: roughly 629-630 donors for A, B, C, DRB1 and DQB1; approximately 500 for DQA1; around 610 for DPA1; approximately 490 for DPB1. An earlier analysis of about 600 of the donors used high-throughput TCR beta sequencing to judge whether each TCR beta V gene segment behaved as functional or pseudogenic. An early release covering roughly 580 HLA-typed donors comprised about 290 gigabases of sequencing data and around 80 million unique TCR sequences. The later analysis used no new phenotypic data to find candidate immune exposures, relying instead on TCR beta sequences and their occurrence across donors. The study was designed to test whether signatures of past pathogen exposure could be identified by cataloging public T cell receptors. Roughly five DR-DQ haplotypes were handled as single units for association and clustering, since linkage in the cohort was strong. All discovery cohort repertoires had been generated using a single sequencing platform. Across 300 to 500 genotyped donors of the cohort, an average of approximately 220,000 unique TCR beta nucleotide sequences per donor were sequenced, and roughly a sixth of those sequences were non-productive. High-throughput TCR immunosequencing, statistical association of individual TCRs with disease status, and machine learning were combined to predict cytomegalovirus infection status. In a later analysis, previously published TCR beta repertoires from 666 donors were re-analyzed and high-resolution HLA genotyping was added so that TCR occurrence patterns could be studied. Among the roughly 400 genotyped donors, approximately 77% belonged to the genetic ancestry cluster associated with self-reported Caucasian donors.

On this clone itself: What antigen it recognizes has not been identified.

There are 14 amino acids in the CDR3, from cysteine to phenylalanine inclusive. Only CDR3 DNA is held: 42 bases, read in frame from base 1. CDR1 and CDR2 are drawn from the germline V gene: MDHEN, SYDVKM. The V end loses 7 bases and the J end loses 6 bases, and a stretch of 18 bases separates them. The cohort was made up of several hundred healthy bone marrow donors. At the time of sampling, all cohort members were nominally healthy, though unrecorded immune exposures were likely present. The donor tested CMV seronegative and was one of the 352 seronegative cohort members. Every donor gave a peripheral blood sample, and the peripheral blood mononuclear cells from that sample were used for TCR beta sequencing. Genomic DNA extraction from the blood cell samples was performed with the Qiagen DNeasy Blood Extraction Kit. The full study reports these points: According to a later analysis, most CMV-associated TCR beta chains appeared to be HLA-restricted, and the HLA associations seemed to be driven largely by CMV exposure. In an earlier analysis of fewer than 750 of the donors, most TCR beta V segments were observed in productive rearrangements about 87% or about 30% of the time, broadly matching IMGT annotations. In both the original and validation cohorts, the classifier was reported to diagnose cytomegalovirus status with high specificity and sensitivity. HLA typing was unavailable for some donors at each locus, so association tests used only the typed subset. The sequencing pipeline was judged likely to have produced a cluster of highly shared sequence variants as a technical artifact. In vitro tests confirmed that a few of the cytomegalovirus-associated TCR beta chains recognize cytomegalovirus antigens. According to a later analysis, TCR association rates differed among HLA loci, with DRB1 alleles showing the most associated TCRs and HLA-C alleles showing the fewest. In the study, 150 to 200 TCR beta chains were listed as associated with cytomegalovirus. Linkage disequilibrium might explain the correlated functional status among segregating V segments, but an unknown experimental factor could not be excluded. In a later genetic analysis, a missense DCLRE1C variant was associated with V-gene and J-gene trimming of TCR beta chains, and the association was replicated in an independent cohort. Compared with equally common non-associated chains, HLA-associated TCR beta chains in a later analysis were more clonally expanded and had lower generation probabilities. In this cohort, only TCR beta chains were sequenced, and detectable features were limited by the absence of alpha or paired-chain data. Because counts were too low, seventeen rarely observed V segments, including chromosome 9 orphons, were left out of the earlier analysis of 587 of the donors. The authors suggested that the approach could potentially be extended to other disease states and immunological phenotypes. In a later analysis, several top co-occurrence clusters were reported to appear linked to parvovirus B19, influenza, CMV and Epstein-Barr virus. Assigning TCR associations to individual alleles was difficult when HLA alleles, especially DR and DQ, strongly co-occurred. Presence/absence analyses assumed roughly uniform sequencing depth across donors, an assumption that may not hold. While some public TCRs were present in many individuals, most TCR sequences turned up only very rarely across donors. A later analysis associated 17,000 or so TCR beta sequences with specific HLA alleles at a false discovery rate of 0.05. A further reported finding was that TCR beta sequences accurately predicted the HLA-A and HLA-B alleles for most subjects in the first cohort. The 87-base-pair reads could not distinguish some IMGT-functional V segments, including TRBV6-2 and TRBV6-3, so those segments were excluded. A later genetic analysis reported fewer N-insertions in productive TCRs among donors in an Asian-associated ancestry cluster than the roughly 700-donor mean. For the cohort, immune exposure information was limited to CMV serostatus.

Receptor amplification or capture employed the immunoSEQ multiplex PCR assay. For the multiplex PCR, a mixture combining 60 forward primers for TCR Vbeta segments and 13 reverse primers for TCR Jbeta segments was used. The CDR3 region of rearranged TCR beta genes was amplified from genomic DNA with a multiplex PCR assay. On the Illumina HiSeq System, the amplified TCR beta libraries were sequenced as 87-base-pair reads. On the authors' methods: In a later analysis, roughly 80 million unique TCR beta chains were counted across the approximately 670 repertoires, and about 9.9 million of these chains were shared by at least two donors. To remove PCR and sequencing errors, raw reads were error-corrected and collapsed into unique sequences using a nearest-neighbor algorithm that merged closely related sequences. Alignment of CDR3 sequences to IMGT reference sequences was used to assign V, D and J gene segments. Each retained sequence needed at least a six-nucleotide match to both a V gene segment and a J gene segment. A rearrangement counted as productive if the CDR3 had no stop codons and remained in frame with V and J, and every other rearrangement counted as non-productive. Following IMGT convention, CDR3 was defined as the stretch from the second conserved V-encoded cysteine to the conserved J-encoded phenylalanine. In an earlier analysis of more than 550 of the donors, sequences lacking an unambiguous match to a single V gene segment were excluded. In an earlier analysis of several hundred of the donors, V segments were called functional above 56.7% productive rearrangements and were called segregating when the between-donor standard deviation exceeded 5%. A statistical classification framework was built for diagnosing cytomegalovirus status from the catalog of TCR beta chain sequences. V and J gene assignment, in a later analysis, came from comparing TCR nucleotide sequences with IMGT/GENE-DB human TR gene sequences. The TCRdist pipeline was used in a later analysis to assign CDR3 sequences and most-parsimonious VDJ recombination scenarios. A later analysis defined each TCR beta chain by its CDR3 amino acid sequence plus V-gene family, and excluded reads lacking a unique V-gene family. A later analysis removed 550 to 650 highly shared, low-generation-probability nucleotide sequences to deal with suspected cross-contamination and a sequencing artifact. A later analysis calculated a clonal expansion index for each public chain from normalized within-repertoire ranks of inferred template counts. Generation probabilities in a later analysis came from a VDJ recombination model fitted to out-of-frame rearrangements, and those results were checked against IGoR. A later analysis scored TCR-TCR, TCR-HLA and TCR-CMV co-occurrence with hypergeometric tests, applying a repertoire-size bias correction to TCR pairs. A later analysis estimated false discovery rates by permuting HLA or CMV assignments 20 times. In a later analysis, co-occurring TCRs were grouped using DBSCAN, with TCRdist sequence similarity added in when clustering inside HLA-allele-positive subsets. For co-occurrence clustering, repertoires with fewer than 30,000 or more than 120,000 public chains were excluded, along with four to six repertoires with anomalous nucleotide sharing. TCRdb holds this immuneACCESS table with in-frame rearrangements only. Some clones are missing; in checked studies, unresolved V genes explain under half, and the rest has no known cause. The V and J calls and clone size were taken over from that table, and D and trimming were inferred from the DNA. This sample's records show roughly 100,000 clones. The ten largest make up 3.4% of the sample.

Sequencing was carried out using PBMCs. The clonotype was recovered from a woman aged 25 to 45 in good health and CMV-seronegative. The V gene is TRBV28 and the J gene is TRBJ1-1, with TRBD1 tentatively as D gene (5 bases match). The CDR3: CASTPSHGAAEAFF. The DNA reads TGTGCCAGCACTCCGTCTCATGGGGCGGCTGAAGCTTTCTTT.